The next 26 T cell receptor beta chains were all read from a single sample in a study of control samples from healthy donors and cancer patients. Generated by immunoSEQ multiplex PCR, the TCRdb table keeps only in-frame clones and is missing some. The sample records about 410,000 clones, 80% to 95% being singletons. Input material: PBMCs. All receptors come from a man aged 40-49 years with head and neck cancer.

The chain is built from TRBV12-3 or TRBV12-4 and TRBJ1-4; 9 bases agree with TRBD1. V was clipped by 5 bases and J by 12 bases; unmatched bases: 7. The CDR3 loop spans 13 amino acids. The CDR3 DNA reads TGTGCCAGCAGTCTTCAGGACAGGGGAGAACTGTTTTTT. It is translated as CASSLQDRGELFF.

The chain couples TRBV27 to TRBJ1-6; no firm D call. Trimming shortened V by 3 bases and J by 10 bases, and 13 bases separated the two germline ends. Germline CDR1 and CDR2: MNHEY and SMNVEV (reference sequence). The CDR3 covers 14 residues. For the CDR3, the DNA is TGTGCCAGCAGTTTGGCCCCCTTCGGATCACCCCTCCACTTT. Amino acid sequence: CASSLAPFGSPLHF.

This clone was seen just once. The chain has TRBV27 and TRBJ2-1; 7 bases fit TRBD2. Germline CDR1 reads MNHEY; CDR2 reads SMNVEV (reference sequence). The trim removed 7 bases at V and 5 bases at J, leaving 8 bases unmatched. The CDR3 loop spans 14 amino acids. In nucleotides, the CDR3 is TGTGCCAGCAACAGCGGGGAAGTGGACAATGAGCAGTTCTTC. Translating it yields CASNSGEVDNEQFF.

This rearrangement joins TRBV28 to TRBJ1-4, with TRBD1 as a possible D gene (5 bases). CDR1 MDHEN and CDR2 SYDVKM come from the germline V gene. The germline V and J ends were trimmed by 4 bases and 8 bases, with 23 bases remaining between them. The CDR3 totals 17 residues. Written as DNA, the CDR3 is TGTGCCAGCAGTTCCCGTCTTACTCAGGACATTGAGGAAAAACTGTTTTTT. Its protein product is CASSSRLTQDIEEKLFF.

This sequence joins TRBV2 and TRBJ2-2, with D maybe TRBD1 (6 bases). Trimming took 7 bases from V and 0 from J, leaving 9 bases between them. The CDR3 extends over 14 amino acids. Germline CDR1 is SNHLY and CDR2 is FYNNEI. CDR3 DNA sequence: TGTGCCAGCATGGACAGACCGAACACCGGGGAGCTGTTTTTT. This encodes CASMDRPNTGELFF. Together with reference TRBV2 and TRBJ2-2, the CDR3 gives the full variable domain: EPEVTQTPSHQVTQMGQEVILRCVPISNHLYFYWYRQILGQKVEFLVSFYNNEISEKSEIFDDQFSVERPDGSNFTLKIRSTKLEDSAMYFCASMDRPNTGELFFGEGSRLTVL.

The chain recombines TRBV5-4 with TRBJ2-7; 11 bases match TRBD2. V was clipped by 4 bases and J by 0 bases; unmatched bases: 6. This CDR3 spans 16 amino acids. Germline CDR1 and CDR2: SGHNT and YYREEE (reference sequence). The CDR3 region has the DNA TGTGCCAGCAGCCCCGGGACTAGCGGATACTCCTACGAGCAGTACTTC. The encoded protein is CASSPGTSGYSYEQYF.

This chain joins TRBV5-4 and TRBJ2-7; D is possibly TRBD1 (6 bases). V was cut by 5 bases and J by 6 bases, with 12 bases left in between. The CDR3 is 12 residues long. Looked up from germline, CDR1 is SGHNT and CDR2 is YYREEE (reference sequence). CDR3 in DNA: TGTGCCAGCAGACAGGGCCGAGGCGAGCAGTACTTC. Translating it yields CASRQGRGEQYF.

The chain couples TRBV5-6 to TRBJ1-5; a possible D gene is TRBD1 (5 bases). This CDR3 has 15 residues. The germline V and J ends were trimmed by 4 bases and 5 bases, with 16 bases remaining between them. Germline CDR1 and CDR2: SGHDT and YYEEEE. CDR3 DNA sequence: TGTGCCAGCAGCCCCGGGACTAGGCCCGATCAGCCCCAGCATTTT. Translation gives CASSPGTRPDQPQHF.

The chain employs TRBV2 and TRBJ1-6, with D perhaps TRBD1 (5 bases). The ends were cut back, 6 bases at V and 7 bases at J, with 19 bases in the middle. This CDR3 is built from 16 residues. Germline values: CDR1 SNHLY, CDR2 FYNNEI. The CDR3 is CASRPRGAGGNSPLHF. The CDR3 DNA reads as TGTGCCAGCAGGCCCCGAGGGGCCGGCGGGAATTCACCCCTCCACTTT.

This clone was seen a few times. CDR3: CASSGVIDGSIYGYTF. Written as DNA, the CDR3 is TGTGCCAGCAGTGGAGTGATTGACGGGTCGATCTATGGCTACACCTTC. This chain joins TRBV6-1 and TRBJ1-2; no clear D. CDR1 is MNHNS, CDR2 SASEGT, per germline. The CDR3 spans 16 residues. V was cut by 4 bases and J by 4 bases, with 19 bases left in between.

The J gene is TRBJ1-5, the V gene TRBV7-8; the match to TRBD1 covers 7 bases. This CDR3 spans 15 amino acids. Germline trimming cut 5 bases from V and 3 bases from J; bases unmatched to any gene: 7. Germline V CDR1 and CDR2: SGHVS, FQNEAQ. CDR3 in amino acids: CASSPGGPDNQPQHF. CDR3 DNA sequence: TGTGCCAGCAGCCCAGGGGGGCCTGACAATCAGCCCCAGCATTTT.

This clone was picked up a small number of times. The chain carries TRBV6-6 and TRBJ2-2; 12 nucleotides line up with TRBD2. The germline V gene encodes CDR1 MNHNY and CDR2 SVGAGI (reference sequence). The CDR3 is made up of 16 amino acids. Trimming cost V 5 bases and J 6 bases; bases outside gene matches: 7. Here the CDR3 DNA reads TGTGCCAGCAGTCTACGACTAGCGGGAGCCGCCGGGGAGCTGTTTTTT. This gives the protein CASSLRLAGAAGELFF.

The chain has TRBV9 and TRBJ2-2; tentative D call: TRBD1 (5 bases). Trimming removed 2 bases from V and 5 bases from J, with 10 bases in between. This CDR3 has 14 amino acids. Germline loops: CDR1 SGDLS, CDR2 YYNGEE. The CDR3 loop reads CASSVDSGTGELFF. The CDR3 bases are TGTGCCAGCAGCGTTGATTCAGGGACCGGGGAGCTGTTTTTT.

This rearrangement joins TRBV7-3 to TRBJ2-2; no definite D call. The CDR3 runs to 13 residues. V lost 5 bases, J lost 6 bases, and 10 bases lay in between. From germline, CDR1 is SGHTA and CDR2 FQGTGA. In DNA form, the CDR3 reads TGTGCCAGCAGCCTGGGGTCGTCCGGGGAGCTGTTTTTT. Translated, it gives CASSLGSSGELFF.

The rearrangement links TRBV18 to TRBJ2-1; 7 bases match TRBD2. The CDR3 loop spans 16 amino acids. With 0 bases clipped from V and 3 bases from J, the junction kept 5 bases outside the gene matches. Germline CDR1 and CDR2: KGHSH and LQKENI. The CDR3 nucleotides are TGTGCCAGCTCACCACCGGTTGCGGGAGACTACAATGAGCAGTTCTTC. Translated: CASSPPVAGDYNEQFF.

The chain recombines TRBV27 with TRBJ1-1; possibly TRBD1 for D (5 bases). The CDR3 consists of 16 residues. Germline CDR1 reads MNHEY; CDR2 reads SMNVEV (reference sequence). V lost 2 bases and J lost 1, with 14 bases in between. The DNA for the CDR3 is TGTGCCAGCAGTTTAGACGGGGGGTATCCGAACACTGAAGCTTTCTTT. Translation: CASSLDGGYPNTEAFF.

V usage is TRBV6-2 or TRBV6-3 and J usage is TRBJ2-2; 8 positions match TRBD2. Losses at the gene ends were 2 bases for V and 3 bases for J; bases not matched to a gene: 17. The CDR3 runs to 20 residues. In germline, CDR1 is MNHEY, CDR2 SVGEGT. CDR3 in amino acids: CASSYPLSGGYISDTGELFF. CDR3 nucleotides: TGTGCCAGCAGTTACCCCTTGAGCGGGGGCTATATATCGGACACCGGGGAGCTGTTTTTT.

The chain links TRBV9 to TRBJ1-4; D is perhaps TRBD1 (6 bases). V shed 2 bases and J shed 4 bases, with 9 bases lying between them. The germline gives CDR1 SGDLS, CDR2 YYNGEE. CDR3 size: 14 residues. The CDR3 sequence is CASSVGGLNEKLFF. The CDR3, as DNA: TGTGCCAGCAGCGTCGGGGGCCTTAATGAAAAACTGTTTTTT.

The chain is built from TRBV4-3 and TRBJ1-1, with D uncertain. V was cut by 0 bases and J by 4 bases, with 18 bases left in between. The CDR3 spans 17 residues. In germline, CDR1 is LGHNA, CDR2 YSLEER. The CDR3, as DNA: TGCGCCAGCAGCCAAGATCGGTCTGATCCCAAAAGCACTGAAGCTTTCTTT. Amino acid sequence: CASSQDRSDPKSTEAFF.

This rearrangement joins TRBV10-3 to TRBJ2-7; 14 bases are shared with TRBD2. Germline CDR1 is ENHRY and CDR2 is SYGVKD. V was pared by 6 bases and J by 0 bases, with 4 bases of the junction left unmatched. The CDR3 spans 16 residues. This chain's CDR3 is CAIRGGTSGSSYEQYF. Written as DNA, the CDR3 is TGTGCCATCAGGGGGGGGACTAGCGGGAGCTCCTACGAGCAGTACTTC.

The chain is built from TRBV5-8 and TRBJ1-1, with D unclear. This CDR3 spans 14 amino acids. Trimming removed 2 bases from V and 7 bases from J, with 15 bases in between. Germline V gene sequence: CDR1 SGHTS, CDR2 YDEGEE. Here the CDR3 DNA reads TGTGCCAGCAGCTTTGAGTTTCGGATTAATGAAGCTTTCTTT. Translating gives CASSFEFRINEAFF.

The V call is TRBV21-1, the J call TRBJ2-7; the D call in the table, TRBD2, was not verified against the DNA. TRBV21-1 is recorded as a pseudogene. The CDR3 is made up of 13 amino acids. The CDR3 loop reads CASSKGGVYEQYF. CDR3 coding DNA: TGTGCCAGCAGCAAAGGCGGGGTTTACGAGCAGTACTTC.

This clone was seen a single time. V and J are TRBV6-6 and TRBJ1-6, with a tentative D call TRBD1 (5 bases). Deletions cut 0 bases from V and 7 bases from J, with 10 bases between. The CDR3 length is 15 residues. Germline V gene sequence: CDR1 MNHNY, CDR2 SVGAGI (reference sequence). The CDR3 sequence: CASSYSGGGNSPLHF. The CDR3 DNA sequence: TGTGCCAGCAGTTACTCGGGGGGTGGCAATTCACCCCTCCACTTT.

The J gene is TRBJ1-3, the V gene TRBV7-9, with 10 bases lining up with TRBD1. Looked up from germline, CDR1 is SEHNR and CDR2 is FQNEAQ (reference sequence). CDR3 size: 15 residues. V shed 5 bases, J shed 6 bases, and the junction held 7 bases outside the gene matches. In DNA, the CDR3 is TGTGCCAGCAGCCCAACTGGACAGGGGGAAAACACCATATATTTT. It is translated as CASSPTGQGENTIYF.

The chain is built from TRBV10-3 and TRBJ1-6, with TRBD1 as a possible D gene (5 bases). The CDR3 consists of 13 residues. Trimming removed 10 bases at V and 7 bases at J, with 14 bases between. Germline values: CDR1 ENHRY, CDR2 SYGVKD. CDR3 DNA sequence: TGTGCCACCCAGGGAGCGGGGAATTCACCCCTCCACTTT. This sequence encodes CATQGAGNSPLHF.

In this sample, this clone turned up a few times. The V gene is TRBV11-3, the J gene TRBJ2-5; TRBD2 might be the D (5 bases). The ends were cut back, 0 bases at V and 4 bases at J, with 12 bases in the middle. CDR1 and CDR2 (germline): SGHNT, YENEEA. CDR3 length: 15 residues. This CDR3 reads CASSLESGRAETQYF. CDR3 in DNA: TGTGCCAGCAGCTTAGAATCGGGGAGAGCAGAGACCCAGTACTTC. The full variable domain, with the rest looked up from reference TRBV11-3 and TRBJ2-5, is EAGVVQSPRYKIIEKKQPVAFWCNPISGHNTLYWYLQNLGQGPELLIRYENEEAVDDSQLPKDRFSAERLKGVDSTLKIQPAELGDSAVYLCASSLESGRAETQYFGPGTRLLVL.